This T cell receptor (beta chain) came from a study of response to subunit inactivated influenza vaccine. Regarding the study as a whole: Each seasonal flu vaccination may recruit only limited new T cells, authors suggested.

Looked up from germline, CDR1 is LNHDA and CDR2 is SQIVND (reference sequence). The CDR3 sequence is 14 residues long. TCRdb reanalysed the RT-PCR reads using MiXCR and keeps one entry per CDR3 protein. The repertoire holds over 150,000 distinct CDR3 sequences, with around 9.2% as singletons. About this clonotype itself: Its specificity is unknown. One end of the junction varies from germline; a read error may be responsible.

The receptor was derived from a man aged 45-60 years who received an inactivated influenza vaccine. The chain combines TRBV19 with TRBJ1-1; TRBD1 is a possible D gene (5 bases). The input for sequencing was non-naive T cells sorted from PBMCs, taken on the day of vaccination. The CDR3 sequence is CASSIMGLKTEAFF. In nucleotides, the CDR3 is TGTGCCAGTAGTATCATGGGGCTGAAGACTGAAGCTTTCTTT.